This TCR beta chain was sequenced for a study of blood T cell repertoires in COVID-19. Study at large: Some COVID-19 samples were acute and others convalescent; all came from the United States, Italy and Spain.

Per the authors' pipeline: Nucleated cell number was recorded as an estimate derived from reference gene primer amplification. Some clones are missing from TCRdb's copy, which holds only in-frame ones; the method was immunoSEQ multiplex PCR. V, J and clone size derive from that table, while D and trimming were established from the DNA sequence. The sample has about 240,000 clones; 85% to 90% are singletons. The V end was cut by 2 bases, the J end by 6 bases, with 11 bases between. The CDR3 is 14 amino acids. CDR1 is SGHTA, CDR2 FQGTGA, per germline. The sequenced sample was peripheral blood. This TCR was sampled from a man in his fifties or sixties with acute or convalescent COVID-19. This rearrangement joins TRBV7-3 to TRBJ2-1, with a possible D match to TRBD2 (5 bases). In DNA, the CDR3 is TGTGCCAGCAGCTTAGCGGGTAGCTTCAATGAGCAGTTCTTC. Translation: CASSLAGSFNEQFF.